This T cell receptor beta chain was identified in a study of blood T cell repertoires in COVID-19. Study-level background: Material from acute and convalescent COVID-19 was sourced from the United States, Italy and Spain. The analysed material was cDNA or gDNA that came from T cells, B-cell-depleted T cells, or PBMCs.

Participants were aged 18 to 89 years from roughly 26 US areas. V lost 5 bases and J 2 bases, leaving 15 bases between the germline ends. There are 15 residues in the CDR3. Germline V gene data show CDR1 as SNHLY and CDR2 as FYNNEI. Sequencing used immunoSEQ multiplex PCR; TCRdb keeps in-frame clones, though not all of them. The table records 400,000 to 450,000 clones, 90% of them present only once. The sequence was collected from a man between 18 and 35 years old who had recovered from COVID-19. What was sequenced was PBMCs or T cells enriched from blood (not recorded which). The chain has TRBV2 and TRBJ2-5, with D possibly TRBD2 on 6 matching bases. The CDR3 region has the DNA TGTGCCAGCAGTTCAGGAGGGGTCCCACAAGAGACCCAGTACTTC. Translation: CASSSGGVPQETQYF.